Reported below is one T cell receptor (beta chain). The CDR3 length is 16 residues. Between the trimmed V and J ends, which lost 3 bases and 0 bases, there was a span of 15 bases. The germline V gene encodes CDR1 LGHDT and CDR2 YNNKEL (reference sequence). TCRdb recomputed calls from the PCR reads with MiXCR, one row per CDR3 protein. The data hold 550,000 to 750,000 distinct CDR3 sequences, with 15% to 20% observed a single time. This entry belongs to a study of molecular identifiers for immune sequencing clone quantification. The chain recombines TRBV3-1 with TRBJ2-7; the D call may be TRBD1 or TRBD2 (5 bases each). The receptor comes from a human donor in good health. Some libraries in this study had Jurkat cell RNA spiked in. Input material: naive CD8+ T cells from blood, with Jurkat cell RNA spiked in. Subset specified: FACS-sorted CD8+CD4-CCR7+CD45RA+ naive T cells. The CDR3 sequence: CASSHPGVGGSYEQYF. In DNA form, the CDR3 reads TGTGCCAGCAGCCATCCCGGGGTTGGGGGCTCCTACGAGCAGTACTTC.